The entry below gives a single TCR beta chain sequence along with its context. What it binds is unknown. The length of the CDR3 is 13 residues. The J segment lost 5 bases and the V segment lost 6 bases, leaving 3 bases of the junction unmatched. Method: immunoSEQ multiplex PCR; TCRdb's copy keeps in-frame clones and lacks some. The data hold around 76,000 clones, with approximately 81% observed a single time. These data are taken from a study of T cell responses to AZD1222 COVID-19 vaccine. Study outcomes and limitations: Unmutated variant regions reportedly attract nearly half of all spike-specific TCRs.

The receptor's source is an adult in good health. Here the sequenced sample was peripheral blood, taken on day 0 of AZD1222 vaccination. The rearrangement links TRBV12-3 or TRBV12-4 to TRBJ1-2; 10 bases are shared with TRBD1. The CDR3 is CASSWDRGYGYTF. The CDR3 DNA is TGTGCCAGCAGCTGGGACAGGGGTTATGGCTACACCTTC.